This T cell receptor (beta chain) is drawn from a study of human thymus T cells. The CDR3 is 17 amino acids. CDR1 and CDR2 from the germline V gene are SGHRS and YFSETQ. The junction had 11 bases not matched to a gene; V was cut back by 0 bases and J by 2 bases. The people who donated were healthy Finnish babies having corrective surgery for congenital heart defects. Blood DNA came from all available leukocytes, not a fixed cell number. This clone was seen once. Data came from immunoSEQ multiplex PCR; TCRdb stores just in-frame clones and leaves some out. The sample shows more than 45,000 clones, 94% of them seen only once.

The sequence came from a boy less than two years old with a congenital heart defect but otherwise immunologically healthy. The chain recombines TRBV5-1 with TRBJ2-7; 7 bases agree with TRBD2. Input material: blood. The CDR3 coding sequence is TGCGCCAGCAGCTTGGTGGGCGGGGGTAGTTCCACCTACGAGCAGTACTTC. Translating it yields CASSLVGGGSSTYEQYF.